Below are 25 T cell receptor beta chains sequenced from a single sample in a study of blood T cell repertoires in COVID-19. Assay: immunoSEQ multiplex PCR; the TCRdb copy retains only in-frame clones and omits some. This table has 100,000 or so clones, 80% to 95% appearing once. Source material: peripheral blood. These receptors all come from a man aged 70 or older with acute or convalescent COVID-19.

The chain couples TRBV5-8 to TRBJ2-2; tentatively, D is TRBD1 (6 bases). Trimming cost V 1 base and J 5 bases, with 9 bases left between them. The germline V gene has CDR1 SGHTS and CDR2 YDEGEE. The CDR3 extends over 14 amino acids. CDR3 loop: CASSLWQGTGELFF. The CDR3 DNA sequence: TGTGCCAGCAGCTTGTGGCAGGGGACCGGGGAGCTGTTTTTT. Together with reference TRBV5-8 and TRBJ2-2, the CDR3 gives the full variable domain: EAGVTQSPTHLIKTRGQQATLRCSPISGHTSVYWYQQALGLGLQFLLWYDEGEERNRGNFPPRFSGRQFPNYSSELNVNALELEDSALYLCASSLWQGTGELFFGEGSRLTVL.

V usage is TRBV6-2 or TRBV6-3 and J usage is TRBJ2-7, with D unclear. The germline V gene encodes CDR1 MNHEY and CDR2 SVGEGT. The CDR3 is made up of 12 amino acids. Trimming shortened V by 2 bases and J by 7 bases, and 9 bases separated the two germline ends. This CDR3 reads CASSYGRWEQYF. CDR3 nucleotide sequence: TGTGCCAGCAGTTACGGCAGATGGGAGCAGTACTTC.

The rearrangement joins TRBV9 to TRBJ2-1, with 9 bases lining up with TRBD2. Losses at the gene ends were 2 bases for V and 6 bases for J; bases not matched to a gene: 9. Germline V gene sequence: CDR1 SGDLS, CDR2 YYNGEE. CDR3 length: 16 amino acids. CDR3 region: CASSVVSSGTGNEQFF. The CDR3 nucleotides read TGTGCCAGCAGCGTCGTTTCTAGCGGGACTGGCAATGAGCAGTTCTTC.

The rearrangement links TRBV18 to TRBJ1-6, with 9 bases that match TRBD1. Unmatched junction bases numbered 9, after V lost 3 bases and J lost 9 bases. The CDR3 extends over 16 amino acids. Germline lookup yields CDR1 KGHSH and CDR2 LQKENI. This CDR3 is CASSPSSGQGGSPLHF. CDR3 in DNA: TGTGCCAGCTCACCCTCTTCGGGACAGGGTGGTTCACCCCTCCACTTT.

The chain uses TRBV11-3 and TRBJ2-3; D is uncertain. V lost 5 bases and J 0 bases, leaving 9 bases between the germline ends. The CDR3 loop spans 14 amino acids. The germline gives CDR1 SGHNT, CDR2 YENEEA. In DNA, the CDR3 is TGTGCCAGCAGCGACGTGACTAGCACAGATACGCAGTATTTT. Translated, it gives CASSDVTSTDTQYF.

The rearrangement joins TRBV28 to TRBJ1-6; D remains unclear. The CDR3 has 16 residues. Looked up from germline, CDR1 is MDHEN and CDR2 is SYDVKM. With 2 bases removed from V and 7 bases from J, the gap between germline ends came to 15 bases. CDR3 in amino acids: CASSLGGPLVNSPLHF. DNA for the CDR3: TGTGCCAGCAGTTTAGGAGGGCCCCTCGTAAATTCACCCCTCCACTTT.

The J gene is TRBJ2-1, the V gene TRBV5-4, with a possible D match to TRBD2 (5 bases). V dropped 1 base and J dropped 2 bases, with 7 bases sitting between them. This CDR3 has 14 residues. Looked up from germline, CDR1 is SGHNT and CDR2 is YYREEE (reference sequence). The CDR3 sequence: CASSLRGTYNEQFF. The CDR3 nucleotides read TGTGCCAGCAGCTTGCGGGGAACCTACAATGAGCAGTTCTTC.

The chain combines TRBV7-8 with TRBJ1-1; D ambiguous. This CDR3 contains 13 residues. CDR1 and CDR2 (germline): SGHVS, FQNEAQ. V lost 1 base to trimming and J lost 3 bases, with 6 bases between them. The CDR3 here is CASSLGRYTEAFF. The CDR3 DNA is TGTGCCAGCAGCTTAGGCCGGTACACTGAAGCTTTCTTT.

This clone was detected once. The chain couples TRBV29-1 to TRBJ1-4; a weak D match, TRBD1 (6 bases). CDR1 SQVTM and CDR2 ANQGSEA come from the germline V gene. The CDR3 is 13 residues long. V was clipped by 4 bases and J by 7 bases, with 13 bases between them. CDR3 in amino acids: CSVGDIDGEKLFF. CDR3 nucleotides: TGCAGCGTTGGGGACATTGACGGTGAAAAACTGTTTTTT.

DNA for the CDR3: TGTGCTAGTGGTTTGGTACTATCAGACAGGGGGCCTGGGGGCTACACCTTC. It codes for CASGLVLSDRGPGGYTF. The J gene is TRBJ1-2, the V gene TRBV12-5; 10 nucleotides agree with TRBD1. This CDR3 region has 17 residues. After removal of 0 bases from V and 8 bases from J, the junction contained 12 bases not matched to a gene. CDR1 is LGHNT and CDR2 is FRNRAP in the germline V gene. The entire variable domain, with the rest obtained from reference TRBV12-5 and TRBJ1-2, is as follows: DARVTQTPRHKVTEMGQEVTMRCQPILGHNTVFWYRQTMMQGLELLAYFRNRAPLDDSGMPKDRFSAEMPDATLATLKIQPSEPRDSAVYFCASGLVLSDRGPGGYTFGSGTRLTVV.

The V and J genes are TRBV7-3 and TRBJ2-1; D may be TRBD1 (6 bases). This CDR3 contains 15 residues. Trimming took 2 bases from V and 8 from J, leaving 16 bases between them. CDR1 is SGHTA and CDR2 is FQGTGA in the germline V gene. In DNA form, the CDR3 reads TGTGCCAGCAGCTTATATGGAACAGGGAGAGATGAGCAGTTCTTC. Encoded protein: CASSLYGTGRDEQFF.

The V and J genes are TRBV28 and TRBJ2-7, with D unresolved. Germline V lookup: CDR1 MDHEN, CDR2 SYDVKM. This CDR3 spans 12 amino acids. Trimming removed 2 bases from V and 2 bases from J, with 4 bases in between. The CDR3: CASSLNTYEQYF. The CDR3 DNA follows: TGTGCCAGCAGTTTAAATACCTACGAGCAGTACTTC. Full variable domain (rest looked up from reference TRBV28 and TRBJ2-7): DVKVTQSSRYLVKRTGEKVFLECVQDMDHENMFWYRQDPGLGLRLIYFSYDVKMKEKGDIPEGYSVSREKKERFSLILESASTNQTSMYLCASSLNTYEQYFGPGTRLTVT.

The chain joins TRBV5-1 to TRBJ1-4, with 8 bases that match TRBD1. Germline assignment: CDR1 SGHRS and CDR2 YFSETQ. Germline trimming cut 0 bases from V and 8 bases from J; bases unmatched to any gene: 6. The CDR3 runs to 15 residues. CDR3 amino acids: CASSLGQGAGEKLFF. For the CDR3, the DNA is TGCGCCAGCAGCTTGGGGCAGGGGGCAGGAGAAAAACTGTTTTTT.

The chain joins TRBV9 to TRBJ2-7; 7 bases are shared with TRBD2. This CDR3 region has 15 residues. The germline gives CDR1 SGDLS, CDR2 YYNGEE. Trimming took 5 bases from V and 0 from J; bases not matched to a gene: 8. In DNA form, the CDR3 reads TGTGCCAGCAGTTTGGCGGGAGACCCCTCCTACGAGCAGTACTTC. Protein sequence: CASSLAGDPSYEQYF.

The CDR3 spells CASSREGYEQYF. The CDR3 region has the DNA TGTGCCAGCTCGAGGGAGGGGTACGAGCAGTACTTC. The V gene is TRBV6-5, the J gene TRBJ2-7; 7 nucleotides match TRBD2. Germline CDR1 MNHEY, CDR2 SVGAGI. V shed 8 bases, J shed 4 bases, and the junction held 5 bases outside the gene matches. The CDR3 has 12 residues.

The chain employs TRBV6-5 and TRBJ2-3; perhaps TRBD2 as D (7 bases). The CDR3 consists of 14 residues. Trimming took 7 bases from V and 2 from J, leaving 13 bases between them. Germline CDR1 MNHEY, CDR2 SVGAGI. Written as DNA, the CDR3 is TGTGCCAGCAAGGGGGACTATCTCACAGATACGCAGTATTTT. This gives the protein CASKGDYLTDTQYF.

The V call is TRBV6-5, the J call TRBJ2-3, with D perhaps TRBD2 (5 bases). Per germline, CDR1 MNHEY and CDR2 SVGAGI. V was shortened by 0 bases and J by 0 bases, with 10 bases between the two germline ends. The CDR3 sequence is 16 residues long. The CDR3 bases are TGTGCCAGCAGTTACTCTAGCGCCTCTAGCACAGATACGCAGTATTTT. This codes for CASSYSSASSTDTQYF.

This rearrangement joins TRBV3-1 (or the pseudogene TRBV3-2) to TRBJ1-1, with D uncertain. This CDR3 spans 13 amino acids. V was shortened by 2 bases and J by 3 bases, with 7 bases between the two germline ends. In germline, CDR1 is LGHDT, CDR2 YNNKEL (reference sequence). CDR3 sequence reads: CASSQREDTEAFF. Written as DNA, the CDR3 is TGTGCCAGCAGCCAACGGGAGGACACTGAAGCTTTCTTT.

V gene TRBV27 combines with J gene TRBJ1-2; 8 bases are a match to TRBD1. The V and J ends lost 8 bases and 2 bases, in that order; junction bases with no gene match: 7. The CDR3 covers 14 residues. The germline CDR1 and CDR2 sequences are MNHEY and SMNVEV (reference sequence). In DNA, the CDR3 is TGTGCCAGCGTGGGGAGGACAGGGAACTATGGCTACACCTTC. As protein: CASVGRTGNYGYTF.

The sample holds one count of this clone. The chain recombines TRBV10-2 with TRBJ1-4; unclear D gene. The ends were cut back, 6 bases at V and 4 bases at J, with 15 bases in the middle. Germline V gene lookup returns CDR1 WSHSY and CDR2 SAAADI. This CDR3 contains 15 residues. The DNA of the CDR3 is TGCGCCAGCAGCAATGAACGTATACTTAATGAAAAACTGTTTTTT. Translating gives CASSNERILNEKLFF.

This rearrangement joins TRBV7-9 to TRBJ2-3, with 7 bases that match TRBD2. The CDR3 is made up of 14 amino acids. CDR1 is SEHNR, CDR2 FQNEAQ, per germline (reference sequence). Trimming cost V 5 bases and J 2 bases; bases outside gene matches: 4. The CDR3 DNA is TGTGCCAGCAGCGACCGGGACTACACAGATACGCAGTATTTT. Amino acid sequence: CASSDRDYTDTQYF.

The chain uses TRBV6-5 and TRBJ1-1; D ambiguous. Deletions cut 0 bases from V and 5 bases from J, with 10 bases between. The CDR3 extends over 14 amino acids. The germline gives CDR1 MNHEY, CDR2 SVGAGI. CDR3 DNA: TGTGCCAGCAGTTACTCGCCGTGGGCTACTGAAGCTTTCTTT. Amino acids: CASSYSPWATEAFF.

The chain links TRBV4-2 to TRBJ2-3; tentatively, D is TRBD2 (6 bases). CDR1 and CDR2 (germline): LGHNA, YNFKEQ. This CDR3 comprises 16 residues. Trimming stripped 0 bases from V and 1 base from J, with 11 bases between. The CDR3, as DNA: TGTGCCAGCAGCCAAGATAAATCGGGGGGCACAGATACGCAGTATTTT. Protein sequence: CASSQDKSGGTDTQYF.

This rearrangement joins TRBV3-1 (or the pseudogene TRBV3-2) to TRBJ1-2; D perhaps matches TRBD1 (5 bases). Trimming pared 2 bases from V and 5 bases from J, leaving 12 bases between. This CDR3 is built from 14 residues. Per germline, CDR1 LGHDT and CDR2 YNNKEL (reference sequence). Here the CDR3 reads CASSQSWGVYGYTF. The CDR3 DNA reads TGTGCCAGCAGCCAATCGTGGGGGGTATATGGCTACACCTTC.

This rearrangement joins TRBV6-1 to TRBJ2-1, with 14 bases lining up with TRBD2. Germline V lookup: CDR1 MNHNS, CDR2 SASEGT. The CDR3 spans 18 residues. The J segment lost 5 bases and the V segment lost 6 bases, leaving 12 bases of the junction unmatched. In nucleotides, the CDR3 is TGTGCCAGCAGGGAAAGGACTAGCGGGAGGAGGACAGACAATGAGCAGTTCTTC. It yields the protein CASRERTSGRRTDNEQFF.